This T cell receptor (beta chain) was profiled in a study of cytomegalovirus exposure and HLA in healthy donors. Study summary: In a previous analysis, some 120 million unique TCR beta sequences were found from 150 million to 200 million T cells. Study findings and constraints: Earlier analysis found most TCR beta V segments productive about 90% or about 30% of the time. Trimming of TCR beta V- and J-genes showed a link, identified in a later analysis, to a missense DCLRE1C variant.

CDR3 length: 16 residues. Looked up from germline, CDR1 is LGHNA and CDR2 is YSLEER. The V segment lost 1 base and the J segment 5 bases; nucleotides outside the gene matches: 4. PCR employed 60 Vbeta and 13 Jbeta primers. The table came from immunoSEQ multiplex PCR; TCRdb's copy has only in-frame clones and leaves some out. The data contain 200,000 to 250,000 clones, about 81% of them singletons. Healthy bone marrow donors made up the cohort. Remarks on this clone: Its antigen remains unknown.

The chain carries TRBV4-3 and TRBJ2-7, with TRBD2 matching over 14 bases. The TCR comes from a middle-aged woman in good health and CMV-seropositive. Sequences were obtained from PBMCs. CDR3 nucleotides: TGCGCCAGCAGCCAAGCCTGGGGACTAGCGGGAGACGAGCAGTACTTC. Translated: CASSQAWGLAGDEQYF.